The 10 T cell receptor beta chains below come from one sample, sequenced in a study of T cell repertoires in cytomegalovirus infection. These receptors' targets are unknown. TCRdb redid the calling of the reads with MiXCR, one entry per CDR3 protein. This table has tens of thousands of distinct CDR3 sequences, around 20% appearing once. The specimen comprised CD8+ T cells from cultured PBMCs, sampled from culture after CMV antigen stimulation. The receptor source for this set is a human donor in good health (CMV status not recorded). Some clones in this sample may be carry-over from other donors' samples.

The rearrangement joins TRBV7-8 to TRBJ2-7; 7 positions match TRBD1. Looked up from germline, CDR1 is SGHVS and CDR2 is FQNEAQ. The CDR3 is 15 residues long. The V segment lost 4 bases and the J segment 2 bases; nucleotides outside the gene matches: 8. Here the CDR3 reads CASSSDRPGTYEQYF. The CDR3 DNA follows: TGTGCCAGCAGCTCGGACAGGCCGGGAACCTACGAGCAGTACTTC. Filled out from reference TRBV7-8 and TRBJ2-7, the complete variable domain reads GAGVSQSPRYKVAKRGQDVALRCDPISGHVSLFWYQQALGQGPEFLTYFQNEAQLDKSGLPSDRFFAERPEGSVSTLKIQRTQQEDSAVYLCASSSDRPGTYEQYFGPGTRLTVT.

This chain joins TRBV7-6 and TRBJ2-5; TRBD2 matches at 12 bases. Germline V gives CDR1 SGHVS, CDR2 FNYEAQ. Trimming took 1 base from V and 5 from J; bases not matched to a gene: 11. The CDR3 has 18 residues. The CDR3 DNA reads as TGTGCCAGCAGCTTAGGACTAGCGGGAGAGCCGGTCCGGGAGACCCAGTACTTC. Residues: CASSLGLAGEPVRETQYF.

This clonotype was picked up a small number of times. The chain couples TRBV27 to TRBJ1-1; possible D gene TRBD1, 6 bases. Per the germline V gene, CDR1 is MNHEY and CDR2 is SMNVEV (reference sequence). The CDR3 length is 13 residues. Trimming shortened V by 6 bases and J by 1 base, and 9 bases separated the two germline ends. This CDR3 is CASRGHTNTEAFF. CDR3 in DNA: TGTGCCAGCAGGGGACACACGAACACTGAAGCTTTCTTT.

This clonotype was seen more than once but under ten times. The chain combines TRBV7-6 with TRBJ1-1; perhaps TRBD1 as D (5 bases). The germline gives CDR1 SGHVS, CDR2 FNYEAQ. This CDR3 region has 14 residues. Trimming left V 2 bases short and J 1 base short, with 8 bases between. The DNA of the CDR3 is TGTGCCAGCAGCTTACTGGGGGGGAACACTGAAGCTTTCTTT. Translating gives CASSLLGGNTEAFF.

This clonotype was detected only a few times. The rearrangement joins TRBV12-5 to TRBJ2-2; tentative D call: TRBD1 (6 bases). The CDR3 has 17 amino acids. V was pared by 0 bases and J by 6 bases, with 17 bases between. Germline V gene sequence: CDR1 LGHNT, CDR2 FRNRAP. CDR3 nucleotides: TGTGCTAGTGGTTTGGTTCTTACGGGACACTTCTCCGGGGAGCTGTTTTTT. Protein product: CASGLVLTGHFSGELFF.

As concerns this clonotype: A single base separates this from a much larger clone, so it may be a read error. The CDR3 sequence: CASSNRGSCNEQFF. DNA for the CDR3: TGTGCCAGCAGTAACCGGGGGTCCTGCAATGAGCAGTTCTTC. The gene calls are TRBV27 and TRBJ2-1, with a possible D match to TRBD2 (6 bases). In germline, CDR1 is MNHEY, CDR2 SMNVEV (reference sequence). This CDR3 region has 14 residues.

A few counts support this clonotype. V usage is TRBV4-1 and J usage is TRBJ2-1, with 14 bases lining up with TRBD2. In germline, CDR1 is MGHRA, CDR2 YSYEKL. V lost 3 bases to trimming and J lost 6 bases; unmatched junction nucleotides: 4. The CDR3 is made up of 16 amino acids. CDR3 nucleotides: TGCGCCAGCAGCCAGAGAGGGACTAGCGGGAGCAATGAGCAGTTCTTC. Translating it yields CASSQRGTSGSNEQFF.

The V and J genes are TRBV4-1 and TRBJ2-1; 7 bases fit TRBD2. Germline loops: CDR1 MGHRA, CDR2 YSYEKL. Trimming cost V 1 base and J 8 bases; bases outside gene matches: 2. The length of the CDR3 is 13 residues. DNA of the CDR3: TGCGCCAGCAGCCAAGTGGCGGGGGATGAGCAGTTCTTC. Translated, it gives CASSQVAGDEQFF.

Only a few counts were recorded for this clonotype. The V call is TRBV7-2, the J call TRBJ2-7, with a possible D match to TRBD2 (5 bases). From germline, CDR1 is SGHTA and CDR2 FQGNSA. V shed 5 bases and J shed 2 bases, with 19 bases lying between them. The CDR3 covers 16 residues. The CDR3 DNA follows: TGTGCCAGCAGCCCCCGGCCTCGCGGGTCGACCTACGAGCAGTACTTC. Translating it yields CASSPRPRGSTYEQYF.

This clonotype occurred a few times. The rearrangement links TRBV7-2 to TRBJ2-1; TRBD2 matches at 9 bases. After removal of 7 bases from V and 7 bases from J, the junction contained 20 bases not matched to a gene. Looked up from germline, CDR1 is SGHTA and CDR2 is FQGNSA. The CDR3 is 18 amino acids. The CDR3 nucleotides read TGTGCCAGCAACTCTCCAACCAAGACTAGCGGCCTAAAGAATGAGCAGTTCTTC. Translation gives CASNSPTKTSGLKNEQFF.